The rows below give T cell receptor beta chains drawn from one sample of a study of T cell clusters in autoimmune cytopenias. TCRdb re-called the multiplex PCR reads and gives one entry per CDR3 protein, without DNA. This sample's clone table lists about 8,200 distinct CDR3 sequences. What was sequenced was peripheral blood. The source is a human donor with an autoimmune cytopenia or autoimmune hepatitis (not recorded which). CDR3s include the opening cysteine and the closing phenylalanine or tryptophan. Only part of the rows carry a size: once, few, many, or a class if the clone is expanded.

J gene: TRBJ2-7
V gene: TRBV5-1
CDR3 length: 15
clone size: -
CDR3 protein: CASSLEVSGSYEQYF

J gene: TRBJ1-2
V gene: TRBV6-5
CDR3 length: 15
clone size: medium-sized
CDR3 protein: CASSAPGQGTYGYTF

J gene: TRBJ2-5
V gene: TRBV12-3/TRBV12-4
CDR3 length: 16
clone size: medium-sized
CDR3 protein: CASSRGGGTIGETQYF

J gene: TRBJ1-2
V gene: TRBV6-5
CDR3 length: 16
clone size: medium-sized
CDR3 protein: CASSYSNKGTNYGYTF

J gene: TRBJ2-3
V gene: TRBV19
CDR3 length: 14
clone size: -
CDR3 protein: CASSIGQGSDTQYF

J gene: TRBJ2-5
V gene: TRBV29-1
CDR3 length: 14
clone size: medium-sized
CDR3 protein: CSGLIQGAGETQYF

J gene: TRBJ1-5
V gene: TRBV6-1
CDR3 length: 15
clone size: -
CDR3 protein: CASSEGANKDQPQHF

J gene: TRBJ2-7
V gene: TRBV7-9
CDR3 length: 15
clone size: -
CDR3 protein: CASSLGLAGTYEQYF

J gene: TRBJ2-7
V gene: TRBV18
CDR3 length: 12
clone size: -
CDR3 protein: CASSPGGAEQYF

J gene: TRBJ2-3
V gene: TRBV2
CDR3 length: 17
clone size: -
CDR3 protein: CASRGTGTGASTDTQYF

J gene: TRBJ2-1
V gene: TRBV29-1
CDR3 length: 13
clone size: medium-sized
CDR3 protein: CSLSYFAYNEQFF

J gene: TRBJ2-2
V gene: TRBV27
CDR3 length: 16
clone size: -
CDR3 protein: CASSERFRVDTGELFF

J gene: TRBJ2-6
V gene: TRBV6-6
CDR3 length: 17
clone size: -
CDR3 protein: CASSDSGAGSGANVLTF

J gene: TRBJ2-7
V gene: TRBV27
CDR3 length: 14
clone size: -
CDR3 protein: CASSFASGRYEQYF

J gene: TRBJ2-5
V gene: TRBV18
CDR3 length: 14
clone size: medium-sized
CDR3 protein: CASSPGTGRETQYF

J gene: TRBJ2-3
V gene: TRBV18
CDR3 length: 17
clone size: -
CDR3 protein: CASSAVLGQTMADTQYF

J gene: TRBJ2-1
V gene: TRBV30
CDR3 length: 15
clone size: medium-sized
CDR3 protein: CAGEDSGRTYNEQFF

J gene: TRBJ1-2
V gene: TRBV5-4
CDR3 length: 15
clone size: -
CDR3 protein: CASSLEVGGDYGYTF

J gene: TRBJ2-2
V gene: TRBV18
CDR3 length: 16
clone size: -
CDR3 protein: CASSPVLAGETGELFF

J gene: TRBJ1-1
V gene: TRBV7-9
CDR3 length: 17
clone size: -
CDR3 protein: CASSLWVMREMNTEAFF

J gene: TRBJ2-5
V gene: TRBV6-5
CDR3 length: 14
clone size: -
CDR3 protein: CASSGGLVQETQYF

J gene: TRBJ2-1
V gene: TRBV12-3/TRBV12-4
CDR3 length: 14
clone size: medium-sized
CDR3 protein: CASSWRGPEGEQFF

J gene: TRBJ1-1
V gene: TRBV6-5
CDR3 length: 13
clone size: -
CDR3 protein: CASSYSQGSEAFF

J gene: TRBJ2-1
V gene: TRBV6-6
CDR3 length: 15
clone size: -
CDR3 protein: CATRDERGLFNEQFF

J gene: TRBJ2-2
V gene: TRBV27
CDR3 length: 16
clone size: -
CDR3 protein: CASGPGVIANTGELFF

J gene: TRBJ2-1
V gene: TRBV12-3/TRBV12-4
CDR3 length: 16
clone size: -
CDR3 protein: CASSLRGVAGGNEQFF

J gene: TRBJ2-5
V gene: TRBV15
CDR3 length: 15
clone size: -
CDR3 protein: CATSRIEQGKETQYF

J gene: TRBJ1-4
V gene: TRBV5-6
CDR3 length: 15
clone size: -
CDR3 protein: CASSLWGPGDEKLFF

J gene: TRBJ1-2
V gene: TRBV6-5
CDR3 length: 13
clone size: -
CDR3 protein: CASSFAGSYGYTF

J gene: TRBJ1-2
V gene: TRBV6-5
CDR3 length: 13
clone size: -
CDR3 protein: CASSYGGLYGYTF

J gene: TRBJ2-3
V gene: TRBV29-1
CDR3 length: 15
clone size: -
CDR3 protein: CSVEDVPGAPDTQYF

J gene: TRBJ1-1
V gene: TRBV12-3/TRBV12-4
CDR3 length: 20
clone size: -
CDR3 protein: CASAANIAGPLGQVNTEAFF

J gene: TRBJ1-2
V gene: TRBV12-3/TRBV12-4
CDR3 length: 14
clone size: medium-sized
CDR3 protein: CASSLFWSQGGYTF

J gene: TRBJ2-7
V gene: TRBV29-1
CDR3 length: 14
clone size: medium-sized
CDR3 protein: CSVIQGGVSYEQYF

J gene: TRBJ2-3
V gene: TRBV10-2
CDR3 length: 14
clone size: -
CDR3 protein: CASTHSSGGDTQYF

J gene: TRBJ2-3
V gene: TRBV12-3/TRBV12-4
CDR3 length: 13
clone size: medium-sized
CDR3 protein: CASSPGGADTQYF

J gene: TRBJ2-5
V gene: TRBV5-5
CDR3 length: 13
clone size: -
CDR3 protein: CASSWTGEETQYF

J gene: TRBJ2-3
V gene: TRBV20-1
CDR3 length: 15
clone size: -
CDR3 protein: CSASTLERATDTQYF

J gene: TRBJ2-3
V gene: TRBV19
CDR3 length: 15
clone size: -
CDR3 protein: CASARLAGSTDTQYF

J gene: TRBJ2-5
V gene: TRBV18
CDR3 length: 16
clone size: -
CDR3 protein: CASSLLRGYTQETQYF

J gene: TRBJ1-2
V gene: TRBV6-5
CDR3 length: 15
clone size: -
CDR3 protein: CASSLTGLGASGYTF

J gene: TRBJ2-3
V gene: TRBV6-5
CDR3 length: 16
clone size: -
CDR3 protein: CASSPLGGASTDTQYF

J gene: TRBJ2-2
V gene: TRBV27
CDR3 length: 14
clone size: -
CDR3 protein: CASGAGGSPGELFF

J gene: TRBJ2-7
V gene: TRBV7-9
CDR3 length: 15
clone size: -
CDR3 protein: CASSTRIAGSYEQYF

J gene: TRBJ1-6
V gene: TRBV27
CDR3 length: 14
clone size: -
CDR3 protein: CASSLTGINSPLHF

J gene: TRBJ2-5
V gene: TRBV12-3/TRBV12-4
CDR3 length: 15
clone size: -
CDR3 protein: CASSLRAGGLPAQYF

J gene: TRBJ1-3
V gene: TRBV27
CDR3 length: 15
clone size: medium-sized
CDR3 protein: CASSAWGGTGNTIYF

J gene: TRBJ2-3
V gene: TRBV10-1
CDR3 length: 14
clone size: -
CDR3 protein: CASSDRGRTDTQYF

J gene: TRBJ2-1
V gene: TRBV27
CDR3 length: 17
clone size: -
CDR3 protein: CASSLYFYSRDSNEQFF

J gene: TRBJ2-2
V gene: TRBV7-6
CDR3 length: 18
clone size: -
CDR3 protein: CASSSQVPGQGGTGELFF

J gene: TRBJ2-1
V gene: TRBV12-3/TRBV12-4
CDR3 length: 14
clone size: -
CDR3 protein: CASSPDSIVYEQFF

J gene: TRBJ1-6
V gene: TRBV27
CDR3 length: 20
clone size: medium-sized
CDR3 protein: CASSLSPVYRRDRVEFTLHF

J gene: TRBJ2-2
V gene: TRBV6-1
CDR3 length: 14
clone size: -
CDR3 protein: CASGTSVNTGELFF